Below are 16 T cell receptor beta chains sequenced from a single sample in a study of cytomegalovirus exposure and HLA in healthy donors. It was with 60 Vbeta and 13 Jbeta primers that the PCR ran. Libraries were prepared by immunoSEQ multiplex PCR; TCRdb keeps only in-frame clonotypes and omits some of them. This table has approximately 130,000 clones, around 78% appearing once. The sample taken for sequencing was PBMCs. Receptors originate from a man in his forties in good health and CMV-seronegative.

The V call is TRBV5-6, the J call TRBJ2-7, with D perhaps matching TRBD2 (6 bases). The V gene lost 1 base and the J gene lost 5 bases, with 10 bases spanning the gap. This CDR3 has 13 amino acids. Germline assignment: CDR1 SGHDT and CDR2 YYEEEE. The CDR3 loop is CASSLRLGHEQYF. For the CDR3, the DNA is TGTGCCAGCAGCTTGCGACTAGGGCACGAGCAGTACTTC.

The chain couples TRBV6-5 to TRBJ2-7, with TRBD1 identical over 7 bases. This CDR3 region has 13 residues. Trimming took 4 bases from V and 3 from J; bases not matched to a gene: 3. From germline, CDR1 is MNHEY and CDR2 SVGAGI. The CDR3 DNA reads TGTGCCAGCAGTTTCGACAGGGACTACGAGCAGTACTTC. Protein product: CASSFDRDYEQYF.

The rearrangement links TRBV29-1 to TRBJ2-1; D unresolved. CDR1 and CDR2 (germline): SQVTM, ANQGSEA. The CDR3 spans 13 residues. With 3 bases removed from V and 0 bases from J, the gap between germline ends came to 6 bases. The CDR3 region has the DNA TGCAGCGTTGAGCGGAGCTCCTACAATGAGCAGTTCTTC. Translating gives CSVERSSYNEQFF.

This clone was picked up a small number of times. CDR3 sequence reads: CASSPGTSGREFFYEQYF. DNA for the CDR3: TGTGCCAGCAGCCCCGGGACTAGCGGGAGGGAGTTCTTTTACGAGCAGTACTTC. The chain recombines TRBV7-8 with TRBJ2-5; 16 nucleotides align to TRBD2. The J call may be mistaken, given a closer DNA end match to TRBJ2-7. This CDR3 has 18 residues. Germline CDR1 SGHVS, CDR2 FQNEAQ.

The chain is built from TRBV5-1 and TRBJ1-1; D not resolved. This CDR3 has 15 residues. CDR1 and CDR2 (germline): SGHRS, YFSETQ. The V end was cut by 0 bases, the J end by 1 base, with 10 bases between. CDR3 bases: TGCGCCAGCAGCTTGGAGGAGGGCTCGAACACTGAAGCTTTCTTT. Amino acids: CASSLEEGSNTEAFF.

The chain is built from TRBV7-8 and TRBJ2-7; weak D call: TRBD2 (6 bases). V gave up 1 base and J gave up 5 bases, with 9 bases separating them. CDR3 length equals 13 residues. CDR1 is SGHVS and CDR2 is FQNEAQ in the germline V gene. In DNA, the CDR3 is TGTGCCAGCAGCTTAGTCGGAGGGAACGAGCAGTACTTC. Translating gives CASSLVGGNEQYF.

This chain joins TRBV19 and TRBJ1-1, with unresolved D. The ends were cut back, 3 bases at V and 0 bases at J, with 11 bases in the middle. This CDR3 has 15 amino acids. CDR1 LNHDA and CDR2 SQIVND come from the germline V gene (reference sequence). CDR3: CASSIFGSVNTEAFF. The DNA for the CDR3 is TGTGCCAGTAGTATTTTCGGGAGCGTGAACACTGAAGCTTTCTTT.

This chain links TRBV25-1 with TRBJ1-3; D is ambiguous. Per the germline V gene, CDR1 is MGHDK and CDR2 is SYGVNS. This CDR3 has 12 amino acids. Trimming left V 5 bases short and J 1 base short, with 3 bases between. Written as DNA, the CDR3 is TGTGCCAGCAGTCTATCTGGAAACACCATATATTTT. This codes for CASSLSGNTIYF.

The gene calls are TRBV7-2 and TRBJ2-5; maybe TRBD1 (6 bases). Trimming removed 8 bases at V and 5 bases at J, with 18 bases between. From germline, CDR1 is SGHTA and CDR2 FQGNSA. CDR3 length: 14 residues. The CDR3 protein is CASAPVGAGETQYF. The CDR3 DNA is TGTGCCAGCGCCCCGGTGGGGGCAGGGGAGACCCAGTACTTC.

The count of this clone is one. The chain has TRBV2 and TRBJ2-3, with TRBD2 matching over 7 bases. The V gene end was trimmed by 8 bases and the J gene end by 6 bases; junction bases not matched to a gene: 11. The CDR3 extends over 14 amino acids. The germline gives CDR1 SNHLY, CDR2 FYNNEI. The CDR3 region has the DNA TGTGCCAGCGGGGGGGGGAACCTCCGGGATACGCAGTATTTT. This gives the protein CASGGGNLRDTQYF.

The chain recombines TRBV18 with TRBJ2-1; 7 bases map to TRBD1. The V and J ends lost 5 bases and 8 bases, in that order; junction bases with no gene match: 6. This CDR3 is built from 13 residues. Germline CDR1 is KGHSH and CDR2 is LQKENI. The CDR3 region has the DNA TGTGCCAGCTCAACAACAGGGGACCATGAGCAGTTCTTC. Translation: CASSTTGDHEQFF.

The V call is TRBV6-5, the J call TRBJ1-1; the D gene is possibly TRBD1 (5 bases). V dropped 4 bases and J dropped 1 base, with 10 bases sitting between them. The germline CDR1 and CDR2 sequences are MNHEY and SVGAGI. The length of the CDR3 is 14 residues. CDR3 residues: CASSWRGGNTEAFF. The CDR3 DNA sequence: TGTGCCAGCAGTTGGCGGGGGGGGAACACTGAAGCTTTCTTT.

The chain employs TRBV4-1 and TRBJ2-7, with 8 bases matching TRBD1. The V segment lost 0 bases and the J segment 3 bases; nucleotides outside the gene matches: 4. Per the germline V gene, CDR1 is MGHRA and CDR2 is YSYEKL. The CDR3 has 15 residues. This chain's CDR3 is CASSQDRRGLYEQYF. The CDR3, as DNA: TGCGCCAGCAGCCAAGATCGCAGGGGGCTCTACGAGCAGTACTTC.

This sequence joins TRBV7-9 and TRBJ2-1; 9 positions match TRBD2. The germline V gene has CDR1 SEHNR and CDR2 FQNEAQ (reference sequence). After removal of 3 bases from V and 9 bases from J, the junction contained 3 bases not matched to a gene. The CDR3 sequence is 13 residues long. Here the CDR3 reads CASSFSGRTEQFF. The CDR3 DNA is TGTGCCAGCAGCTTTAGCGGGAGAACTGAGCAGTTCTTC. The variable domain in full, completed from reference TRBV7-9 and TRBJ2-1, reads DTGVSQNPRHKITKRGQNVTFRCDPISEHNRLYWYRQTLGQGPEFLTYFQNEAQLEKSRLLSDRFSAERPKGSFSTLEIQRTEQGDSAMYLCASSFSGRTEQFFGPGTRLTVL.

This chain uses TRBV5-1 with TRBJ2-5; 7 positions match TRBD2. Germline assignment: CDR1 SGHRS and CDR2 YFSETQ. The V segment lost 0 bases and the J segment 4 bases; nucleotides outside the gene matches: 3. This CDR3 is built from 14 residues. The CDR3 region has the DNA TGCGCCAGCAGCTTGGGATGGGAGGGAGAGACCCAGTACTTC. Translating it yields CASSLGWEGETQYF.

There are a few counts of this clone. The J gene is TRBJ2-2, the V gene TRBV7-2, with a possible D match to TRBD1 (6 bases). The CDR3 loop spans 16 amino acids. CDR1 is SGHTA and CDR2 is FQGNSA in the germline V gene. Trimming left V 7 bases short and J 4 bases short, with 19 bases between. The CDR3 nucleotides are TGTGCCAGCAACACCCACCAGGGGAAGGGCACCGGGGAGCTGTTTTTT. Translation: CASNTHQGKGTGELFF.